Below, 15 T cell receptor beta chains from the same sample are listed, as sequenced in a study of cytomegalovirus exposure and HLA in healthy donors. It was with 60 Vbeta and 13 Jbeta primers that the PCR ran. TCRdb keeps only in-frame clones here, not all; method: immunoSEQ multiplex PCR. The sample lists 60,000 to 80,000 clones; about 81% were seen once. The material sequenced was PBMCs. Receptor source: a young woman in good health and CMV-seronegative.

The chain joins TRBV5-4 to TRBJ2-2, with D perhaps TRBD1 (6 bases). CDR1 and CDR2 (germline): SGHNT, YYREEE (reference sequence). The CDR3 covers 14 residues. V shed 4 bases and J shed 3 bases, with 10 bases lying between them. In DNA form, the CDR3 reads TGTGCCAGCAGCGCTCGACAGGACACCGGGGAGCTGTTTTTT. Amino acids: CASSARQDTGELFF.

This sequence joins TRBV7-9 and TRBJ2-2, with 13 nucleotides matching TRBD2. Germline lookup yields CDR1 SEHNR and CDR2 FQNEAQ (reference sequence). This CDR3 is built from 18 residues. The V gene end was trimmed by 1 base and the J gene end by 7 bases; junction bases not matched to a gene: 9. As DNA, the CDR3 is TGTGCCAGCAGCTTAGATGGGACTAGCGGGAAACGTGGCGGGGAGCTGTTTTTT. Translation: CASSLDGTSGKRGGELFF.

The chain recombines TRBV15 with TRBJ1-1; tentatively, D is TRBD1 (6 bases). The CDR3 contains 17 residues. Germline assignment: CDR1 LNHNV and CDR2 YYDKDF (reference sequence). V was pared by 3 bases and J by 1 base, with 18 bases between. CDR3: CATSSPYRDLENTEAFF. The CDR3 region has the DNA TGTGCCACCAGCAGCCCCTACAGGGACCTGGAGAACACTGAAGCTTTCTTT.

V gene TRBV25-1 combines with J gene TRBJ1-5; D is uncertain. CDR1 is MGHDK and CDR2 is SYGVNS in the germline V gene. V lost 6 bases and J lost 5, with 11 bases in between. This CDR3 has 13 residues. The chain's CDR3 is CASSEEGDQPQHF. CDR3 nucleotide sequence: TGTGCCAGCAGCGAGGAGGGAGATCAGCCCCAGCATTTT.

CDR3 DNA sequence: TGCGCCAGCACCCTAGGCGCTGGAAACACCATATATTTT. Translating it yields CASTLGAGNTIYF. The V call is TRBV10-1, the J call TRBJ1-3, with unresolved D. Per the germline V gene, CDR1 is WNHNN and CDR2 is SYGVQD (reference sequence). The germline V and J ends were trimmed by 7 bases and 2 bases, with 9 bases remaining between them. There are 13 residues in the CDR3.

The V call is TRBV29-1, the J call TRBJ2-1, with unresolved D. CDR1 is SQVTM, CDR2 ANQGSEA, per germline. V was trimmed by 2 bases and J by 5 bases, leaving 7 bases between them. The CDR3 contains 12 residues. In DNA form, the CDR3 reads TGCAGCGTTGAATCTAGAGACAATGAGCAGTTCTTC. Protein: CSVESRDNEQFF.

The V call is TRBV7-3, the J call TRBJ2-5, with 13 positions matching TRBD2. The V and J ends lost 5 bases and 4 bases, in that order; junction bases with no gene match: 16. There are 19 residues in the CDR3. Germline lookup yields CDR1 SGHTA and CDR2 FQGTGA. This CDR3 is CASSPPTLGGLAGVETQYF. The CDR3, as DNA: TGTGCCAGCAGCCCCCCTACCCTGGGCGGACTAGCGGGAGTAGAGACCCAGTACTTC. The full variable domain, its missing parts supplied by reference TRBV7-3 and TRBJ2-5, is GAGVSQTPSNKVTEKGKYVELRCDPISGHTALYWYRQSLGQGPEFLIYFQGTGAADDSGLPNDRFFAVRPEGSVSTLKIQRTERGDSAVYLCASSPPTLGGLAGVETQYFGPGTRLLVL.

The chain has TRBV28 and TRBJ2-3, with TRBD2 identical over 11 bases. The trim removed 7 bases at V and 4 bases at J, leaving 4 bases unmatched. The CDR3 sequence is 14 residues long. CDR1 MDHEN and CDR2 SYDVKM come from the germline V gene. The CDR3 here is CASMTSGTADTQYF. In DNA, the CDR3 is TGTGCCAGCATGACTAGCGGGACGGCAGATACGCAGTATTTT.

This clone has a single count. The rearrangement uses TRBV27 and TRBJ2-2, with 8 bases identical to TRBD2. J was trimmed by 4 bases and V by 2 bases; bases with no gene match: 12. The CDR3 runs to 18 residues. Germline V gene sequence: CDR1 MNHEY, CDR2 SMNVEV (reference sequence). The CDR3 loop reads CASSLKGVTSATTGELFF. CDR3 in DNA: TGTGCCAGCAGTTTAAAGGGGGTGACTAGCGCGACCACCGGGGAGCTGTTTTTT.

The chain uses TRBV30 and TRBJ1-2; 9 bases fit TRBD1. The CDR3 loop spans 15 amino acids. V was clipped by 0 bases and J by 8 bases; unmatched bases: 10. Germline CDR1 reads GTSNPN; CDR2 reads SVGIG (reference sequence). The CDR3 bases are TGTGCCTGGAGTGTACGGCGACAGGGGGGGGGCGGCTACACCTTC. Protein sequence: CAWSVRRQGGGGYTF.

The rearrangement uses TRBV28 and TRBJ2-5; TRBD1 might be the D (6 bases). The length of the CDR3 is 13 residues. Trimming took 7 bases from V and 4 from J, leaving 13 bases between them. Germline CDR1 MDHEN, CDR2 SYDVKM. Here the CDR3 reads CASTPGAIETQYF. CDR3 DNA: TGTGCCAGCACCCCAGGGGCGATAGAGACCCAGTACTTC. Combining the CDR3 with reference TRBV28 and TRBJ2-5 gives the whole variable domain DVKVTQSSRYLVKRTGEKVFLECVQDMDHENMFWYRQDPGLGLRLIYFSYDVKMKEKGDIPEGYSVSREKKERFSLILESASTNQTSMYLCASTPGAIETQYFGPGTRLLVL.

The chain is built from TRBV7-2 and TRBJ2-5; D is possibly TRBD2 (6 bases). The length of the CDR3 is 15 residues. CDR1 SGHTA and CDR2 FQGNSA come from the germline V gene. The ends were cut back, 1 base at V and 2 bases at J, with 11 bases in the middle. CDR3 sequence: CASSLGRAGQETQYF. The CDR3 bases are TGTGCCAGCAGCTTAGGGCGGGCGGGACAAGAGACCCAGTACTTC.

The chain is built from TRBV27 and TRBJ1-5; tentative D call: TRBD1 (6 bases). V was trimmed by 6 bases and J by 3 bases, leaving 21 bases between them. Germline values: CDR1 MNHEY, CDR2 SMNVEV (reference sequence). The CDR3 totals 17 residues. The CDR3 coding sequence is TGTGCCAGCAGCCTTCGGGGCGTTCAGGGGTACAATCAGCCCCAGCATTTT. This translates into CASSLRGVQGYNQPQHF.

V is TRBV18 and J is TRBJ2-5; TRBD1 agrees at 8 bases. Unmatched junction bases numbered 12, after V lost 3 bases and J lost 0 bases. The CDR3 consists of 18 residues. Per the germline V gene, CDR1 is KGHSH and CDR2 is LQKENI. Here the CDR3 reads CASSPLQGAGGNQETQYF. CDR3 in DNA: TGTGCCAGCTCACCGTTGCAGGGGGCTGGCGGGAACCAAGAGACCCAGTACTTC.

The rearrangement links TRBV7-9 to TRBJ2-5, with TRBD1 matching over 7 bases. The J call may not be correct, given that the DNA end is closer to TRBJ2-7. The germline V gene has CDR1 SEHNR and CDR2 FQNEAQ (reference sequence). The CDR3 runs to 14 residues. The CDR3 here is CASSGRQGTYEQYF. CDR3 nucleotide sequence: TGTGCCAGCAGCGGACGACAGGGAACCTACGAGCAGTACTTC.